This T cell receptor (beta chain) was observed in a study of CD8+CD57+ T cells in acquired aplastic anemia. As for the study in general: The average for DNA from sorted CD4+ and CD8+ cells was 3 to 3.5 ug. Overall study findings and caveats: Shared by patients and controls, 25 to 35 CD8+ CDR3s were abundant in patients. Simpson's diversity of CD8+ cells was not significantly different in patients compared with controls.

According to the study, genomic DNA was the template for TCR beta VDJ and CDR3 profiling. TCRdb re-derived calls from the reads in MiXCR, one entry per CDR3 protein. Of about 68,000 distinct CDR3 sequences in the sample, around half were seen once. V shed 5 bases, J shed 1 base, and the junction held 4 bases outside the gene matches. Germline CDR1 LNHDA, CDR2 SQIVND (reference sequence). This CDR3 has 14 residues. For this clonotype: Its matching antigen is unknown.

This TCR derives from a human donor in good health, serving as a control. The genes are TRBV19 and TRBJ2-5, with TRBD2 matching over 7 bases. The sample comprised sorted CD4+, CD8+, or CD8+CD57+ T cells (not recorded which) from PBMCs. Here the CDR3 reads CASSQRGGQETQYF. In nucleotides, the CDR3 is TGTGCCAGTAGTCAGCGGGGTGGCCAAGAGACCCAGTACTTC.